These 16 T cell receptor beta chains came from one sample sequenced in a study of cytomegalovirus exposure and HLA in healthy donors. The PCR made use of 60 Vbeta and 13 Jbeta primers. Measured with immunoSEQ multiplex PCR; TCRdb has only the in-frame clones, and not every one. Among 120,000 or so clones listed, roughly 80% were seen once. Sequenced material: PBMCs. Every receptor here comes from a young man in good health and CMV-seropositive.

This clone occurred a few times. This chain connects TRBV5-1 to TRBJ2-5, with D unresolved. This CDR3 region has 14 residues. The V gene lost 0 bases and the J gene lost 1 base, with 7 bases spanning the gap. Germline CDR1 SGHRS, CDR2 YFSETQ. CDR3 sequence (DNA): TGCGCCAGCAGCTTGGGGCACATCCAAGAGACCCAGTACTTC. Translation gives CASSLGHIQETQYF.

The chain is built from TRBV28 and TRBJ1-4, with TRBD1 as a possible D gene (6 bases). The CDR3 is 15 residues long. Germline CDR1 MDHEN, CDR2 SYDVKM. Trimming removed 6 bases at V and 5 bases at J, with 16 bases between. The CDR3 region is CASSPPSGVNEKLFF. In DNA form, the CDR3 reads TGTGCCAGCAGCCCCCCCTCAGGGGTAAATGAAAAACTGTTTTTT. Based on the CDR3 plus reference TRBV28 and TRBJ1-4, the full variable domain is DVKVTQSSRYLVKRTGEKVFLECVQDMDHENMFWYRQDPGLGLRLIYFSYDVKMKEKGDIPEGYSVSREKKERFSLILESASTNQTSMYLCASSPPSGVNEKLFFGSGTQLSVL.

The chain uses TRBV28 and TRBJ1-5; D might be TRBD1 (6 bases). This CDR3 has 15 amino acids. Germline-derived CDR1 and CDR2 are MDHEN and SYDVKM. Deletions cut 6 bases from V and 0 bases from J, with 12 bases between. The CDR3 DNA reads as TGTGCCAGCAGCGAAGTGGACAGTAGCAATCAGCCCCAGCATTTT. Its translation is CASSEVDSSNQPQHF. Full variable domain (remainder filled in from reference TRBV28 and TRBJ1-5): DVKVTQSSRYLVKRTGEKVFLECVQDMDHENMFWYRQDPGLGLRLIYFSYDVKMKEKGDIPEGYSVSREKKERFSLILESASTNQTSMYLCASSEVDSSNQPQHFGDGTRLSIL.

This clone has a handful of counts. The chain has TRBV30 and TRBJ2-3; D is perhaps TRBD2 (6 bases). This CDR3 has 17 residues. The germline gives CDR1 GTSNPN, CDR2 SVGIG (reference sequence). V dropped 2 bases and J dropped 2 bases, with 20 bases sitting between them. The CDR3 nucleotides are TGTGCCTGGAGTTCCGGAAGAATTTCGGGAGTCACAGATACGCAGTATTTT. The encoded protein is CAWSSGRISGVTDTQYF.

This sequence joins TRBV15 and TRBJ2-3; a possible D gene is TRBD2 (6 bases). The ends were cut back, 0 bases at V and 9 bases at J, with 22 bases in the middle. The CDR3 loop spans 17 amino acids. Germline V gene data show CDR1 as LNHNV and CDR2 as YYDKDF (reference sequence). The CDR3 region has the DNA TGTGCCACCAGCAGAGATAAGTTGGGACTCCCAGGCCGGACGCAGTATTTT. Amino acid sequence: CATSRDKLGLPGRTQYF.

The chain joins TRBV27 to TRBJ2-1; 10 bases map to TRBD2. CDR1 is MNHEY and CDR2 is SMNVEV in the germline V gene (reference sequence). V shed 4 bases and J 9 bases; nucleotides not matched to a gene: 9. There are 15 residues in the CDR3. The DNA of the CDR3 is TGTGCCAGCAGTTCCCACCTAGCGGGAGTGGGTGAGCAGTTCTTC. Translating gives CASSSHLAGVGEQFF.

This chain uses TRBV6-1 with TRBJ2-5, with D possibly TRBD2 on 7 matching bases. Germline V CDR1 and CDR2: MNHNS, SASEGT. Between the trimmed V and J ends, which lost 3 bases and 2 bases, there was a span of 13 bases. The CDR3 contains 15 residues. This chain's CDR3 is CASSDRGAGQETQYF. The CDR3 DNA follows: TGTGCCAGCAGTGATCGGGGGGCGGGACAAGAGACCCAGTACTTC.

The chain employs TRBV27 and TRBJ1-4; D might be TRBD1 (5 bases). V lost 6 bases and J 4 bases, leaving 24 bases between the germline ends. CDR1 is MNHEY and CDR2 is SMNVEV in the germline V gene (reference sequence). CDR3 length: 18 residues. The CDR3 sequence: CASSPSGAFSRGNEKLFF. The CDR3 region has the DNA TGTGCCAGCAGCCCCAGCGGGGCTTTCTCCCGGGGTAATGAAAAACTGTTTTTT. The full variable domain, in which reference TRBV27 and TRBJ1-4 provide the parts outside the CDR3, is EAQVTQNPRYLITVTGKKLTVTCSQNMNHEYMSWYRQDPGLGLRQIYYSMNVEVTDKGDVPEGYKVSRKEKRNFPLILESPSPNQTSLYFCASSPSGAFSRGNEKLFFGSGTQLSVL.

The chain uses TRBV5-1 and TRBJ1-4, with 9 bases that match TRBD1. CDR1 SGHRS and CDR2 YFSETQ come from the germline V gene. There are 14 residues in the CDR3. Germline trimming cut 3 bases from V and 16 bases from J; bases unmatched to any gene: 13. DNA of the CDR3: TGCGCCAGCAGCTCCGGACAGGGGTCTAGATCTAGGTTTTTT. It translates to CASSSGQGSRSRFF.

The chain joins TRBV10-3 to TRBJ2-1; 7 nucleotides align to TRBD2. Germline trimming cut 6 bases from V and 0 bases from J; bases unmatched to any gene: 5. CDR1 and CDR2 (germline): ENHRY, SYGVKD. This CDR3 is 15 amino acids long. The CDR3 DNA follows: TGTGCCATCAGGATGCGGGAGAGCTCCTACAATGAGCAGTTCTTC. Translated: CAIRMRESSYNEQFF.

The chain combines TRBV5-5 with TRBJ1-5; no definite D call. This CDR3 has 16 residues. The germline V gene has CDR1 SGHKS and CDR2 YYEKEE (reference sequence). Trimming stripped 0 bases from V and 0 bases from J, with 10 bases between. The CDR3 DNA sequence: TGTGCCAGCAGCTTGGGACTGTTTGGTAGCAATCAGCCCCAGCATTTT. Protein product: CASSLGLFGSNQPQHF.

This clone was counted between two and nine times. The rearrangement links TRBV5-1 to TRBJ2-7; TRBD2 agrees at 9 bases. The CDR3 has 18 amino acids. The trim removed 2 bases at V and 2 bases at J, leaving 14 bases unmatched. Germline loops: CDR1 SGHRS, CDR2 YFSETQ. The CDR3 region is CASSFLQGGAGGPYEQYF. In nucleotides, the CDR3 is TGCGCCAGCAGCTTCCTCCAGGGTGGGGCGGGAGGGCCCTACGAGCAGTACTTC.

This chain connects TRBV4-2 to TRBJ1-5, with a weak D call TRBD1 (6 bases). Germline V gene data show CDR1 as LGHNA and CDR2 as YNFKEQ. CDR3 length: 15 amino acids. The germline V and J ends were trimmed by 4 bases and 6 bases, with 16 bases remaining between them. The CDR3 region has the DNA TGTGCCAGCAGCCGGGAGGGTGCCAGGGGTCAGCCCCAGCATTTT. Translation: CASSREGARGQPQHF.

J is TRBJ2-7 and V is TRBV5-4; 7 nucleotides agree with TRBD1. V lost 4 bases, J lost 3 bases, and 7 bases stayed unmatched. The germline V gene encodes CDR1 SGHNT and CDR2 YYREEE (reference sequence). The CDR3 is 14 amino acids. The CDR3 is CASSTPQGNYEQYF. DNA for the CDR3: TGTGCCAGCAGCACGCCACAGGGGAACTACGAGCAGTACTTC.

The table lists this clone with a few counts. The same CDR3 is also encoded by other DNA sequences in this sample. The chain has TRBV27 and TRBJ2-7, with 8 bases lining up with TRBD2. CDR3 length equals 14 residues. The germline V gene has CDR1 MNHEY and CDR2 SMNVEV (reference sequence). V was clipped by 4 bases and J by 0 bases; unmatched bases: 2. The CDR3, as DNA: TGTGCCAGCAGTTCTAGCGGGTCCTCCTACGAGCAGTACTTC. This translates into CASSSSGSSYEQYF.

In DNA, the CDR3 is TGTGCCAGCAGCTTTACGGGAGAAGAGACCCAGTACTTC. It encodes CASSFTGEETQYF. The chain employs TRBV5-4 and TRBJ2-5; the D gene is possibly TRBD2 (6 bases). The CDR3 covers 13 residues. With 2 bases removed from V and 3 bases from J, the gap between germline ends came to 8 bases. Germline V gives CDR1 SGHNT, CDR2 YYREEE (reference sequence). Using reference TRBV5-4 and TRBJ2-5 for the parts outside the CDR3, the full variable domain is ETGVTQSPTHLIKTRGQQVTLRCSSQSGHNTVSWYQQALGQGPQFIFQYYREEENGRGNFPPRFSGLQFPNYSSELNVNALELDDSALYLCASSFTGEETQYFGPGTRLLVL.